The 8 T cell receptor beta chains reported below all come from one sample, sequenced in a study of cytomegalovirus exposure and HLA in healthy donors (dated by TCRdb to 2016 to 2017). The method behind the library was the immunoSEQ multiplex PCR assay. For the multiplex PCR, a mixture combining 60 forward primers for TCR Vbeta segments and 13 reverse primers for TCR Jbeta segments was used. TCRdb took over this immuneACCESS table, retaining in-frame rearrangements with V and J assigned. Such tables are incomplete; in checked studies, under half of the missing clones stem from an unresolved V gene, and the remainder is unexplained. This sample's table lists about 120,000 clones. 3% to 4.5% of the sample comes from the top ten. Sequences were obtained from PBMCs. The receptors originated from a man between 18 and 29 years old in good health and CMV-seronegative.

The chain is built from TRBV5-1 and TRBJ2-7; D may be TRBD1 (5 bases). V dropped 0 bases and J dropped 3 bases, with 7 bases sitting between them. Germline CDR1 and CDR2: SGHRS and YFSETQ. The CDR3 length is 13 residues. The DNA of the CDR3 is TGCGCCAGCAGCTTGGGACAGAGCTACGAGCAGTACTTC. Translating gives CASSLGQSYEQYF.

For the CDR3, the DNA is TGCGCCAGCAGCCACGGGACAGGGGGAGCTTTCTTT. Translation: CASSHGTGGAFF. The chain uses TRBV4-1 and TRBJ1-1; 11 positions match TRBD1. V gave up 3 bases and J gave up 10 bases; unmatched junction bases: 1. The CDR3 spans 12 residues. CDR1 and CDR2 (germline): MGHRA, YSYEKL.

The genes are TRBV5-6 and TRBJ1-1; the D gene is possibly TRBD1 (6 bases). The CDR3 totals 15 residues. The V gene's germline CDR1 is SGHDT and CDR2 YYEEEE. V shed 3 bases and J shed 7 bases, with 19 bases lying between them. The CDR3 DNA reads as TGTGCCAGCAGCTCCGTAACCGGGACAAATGGTGAAGCTTTCTTT. It specifies CASSSVTGTNGEAFF.

The chain combines TRBV11-2 with TRBJ2-1; 8 positions agree with TRBD1. Looked up from germline, CDR1 is SGHAT and CDR2 is FQNNGV. The ends lost 3 bases at V and 5 bases at J; junction bases unmatched: 0. CDR3 length: 13 amino acids. CDR3 nucleotide sequence: TGTGCCAGCAGCTTGACAGGGGACAATGAGCAGTTCTTC. Translated: CASSLTGDNEQFF.

The chain is built from TRBV5-5 and TRBJ1-5; 7 positions agree with TRBD1. The CDR3 totals 16 residues. Germline V gene lookup returns CDR1 SGHKS and CDR2 YYEKEE (reference sequence). V lost 5 bases, J lost 7 bases, and 15 bases stayed unmatched. The CDR3 nucleotides read TGTGCCAGCAGTCGAACAATGGGACAGACCCCACAGCCCCAGCATTTT. It translates to CASSRTMGQTPQPQHF. Supplemented by reference TRBV5-5 and TRBJ1-5, the full variable domain reads DAGVTQSPTHLIKTRGQQVTLRCSPISGHKSVSWYQQVLGQGPQFIFQYYEKEERGRGNFPDRFSARQFPNYSSELNVNALLLGDSALYLCASSRTMGQTPQPQHFGDGTRLSIL.

Concerning this clone: Other DNA sequences of this sample code for an identical CDR3. The gene calls are TRBV5-1 and TRBJ2-3; D not certain. The CDR3 is 14 residues long. V gave up 4 bases and J gave up 3 bases, with 12 bases separating them. Germline CDR1 is SGHRS and CDR2 is YFSETQ. CDR3 region: CASSLLQPTDTQYF. CDR3 sequence (DNA): TGCGCCAGCAGCCTGTTACAGCCAACAGATACGCAGTATTTT. The complete variable domain, with remaining parts taken from reference TRBV5-1 and TRBJ2-3, reads KAGVTQTPRYLIKTRGQQVTLSCSPISGHRSVSWYQQTPGQGLQFLFEYFSETQRNKGNFPGRFSGRQFSNSRSEMNVSTLELGDSALYLCASSLLQPTDTQYFGPGTRLTVL.

This rearrangement joins TRBV19 to TRBJ2-2, with D uncertain. The CDR3 runs to 17 residues. CDR1 LNHDA and CDR2 SQIVND come from the germline V gene (reference sequence). The V end was cut by 0 bases, the J end by 1 base, with 12 bases between. CDR3 amino acids: CASSIDLENGNTGELFF. The CDR3 DNA is TGTGCCAGTAGTATAGATTTAGAGAACGGGAACACCGGGGAGCTGTTTTTT.

CDR3 protein: CASSLDSGGLYGYTF. For the CDR3, the DNA is TGTGCCAGCAGCCTGGATTCAGGGGGACTCTATGGCTACACCTTC. The chain links TRBV7-3 to TRBJ1-2; the match to TRBD1 covers 7 bases. V dropped 5 bases and J dropped 4; count of bases not matched to a gene: 10. This CDR3 has 15 residues. Germline CDR1 is SGHTA and CDR2 is FQGTGA.